The next 20 T cell receptor beta chains were all read from a single sample in a study of T cell changes during pregnancy in multiple sclerosis. The table came from immunoSEQ multiplex PCR; TCRdb's copy has only in-frame clones and leaves some out. The sample consists of roughly 58,000 clones, 94% of them appearing once. This material consisted of CD8+ T cells from peripheral blood mononuclear cells, taken in the third trimester of pregnancy. The receptors shown here come from a female donor with multiple sclerosis, enrolled in a pregnancy study.

V gene TRBV28 combines with J gene TRBJ1-4, with D perhaps TRBD1 (6 bases). V was trimmed by 6 bases and J by 0 bases, leaving 17 bases between them. The CDR3 is 17 amino acids. Germline V gene sequence: CDR1 MDHEN, CDR2 SYDVKM. The CDR3, as DNA: TGTGCCAGCAGCCAACGACAGGAGATAACAACTAATGAAAAACTGTTTTTT. It codes for CASSQRQEITTNEKLFF. The whole variable domain, filled in from reference TRBV28 and TRBJ1-4, reads DVKVTQSSRYLVKRTGEKVFLECVQDMDHENMFWYRQDPGLGLRLIYFSYDVKMKEKGDIPEGYSVSREKKERFSLILESASTNQTSMYLCASSQRQEITTNEKLFFGSGTQLSVL.

In this sample, this clone turned up a few times. This sequence joins TRBV7-8 and TRBJ2-7, with 8 bases lining up with TRBD2. From germline, CDR1 is SGHVS and CDR2 FQNEAQ. This CDR3 contains 14 residues. V was pared by 4 bases and J by 0 bases, with 2 bases of the junction left unmatched. The CDR3 protein is CASSSGGDSYEQYF. As DNA, the CDR3 is TGTGCCAGCAGCTCGGGAGGGGACTCCTACGAGCAGTACTTC.

The chain recombines TRBV4-1 with TRBJ2-2; 8 nucleotides match TRBD2. Germline values: CDR1 MGHRA, CDR2 YSYEKL. CDR3 length equals 15 residues. V dropped 2 bases and J dropped 6; count of bases not matched to a gene: 5. The CDR3 loop is CASSQPGGPPGELFF. The CDR3 region has the DNA TGCGCCAGCAGCCAACCGGGAGGGCCCCCCGGGGAGCTGTTTTTT.

The genes are TRBV28 and TRBJ2-1; D may be TRBD2 (6 bases). The germline V gene has CDR1 MDHEN and CDR2 SYDVKM. V shed 7 bases and J shed 2 bases, with 18 bases lying between them. The CDR3 sequence is 16 residues long. The CDR3 region is CASTSGFNPPYNEQFF. CDR3 nucleotide sequence: TGTGCCAGCACCAGCGGGTTCAATCCCCCCTACAATGAGCAGTTCTTC.

The chain recombines TRBV16 with TRBJ1-2; 7 bases are shared with TRBD1. V shed 0 bases, J shed 6 bases, and the junction held 4 bases outside the gene matches. From germline, CDR1 is KGHSY and CDR2 FQNENV. This CDR3 region has 14 residues. The CDR3 region has the DNA TGTGCCAGCAGCCAATCCTCGACAGGGAATGGCTACACCTTC. It encodes CASSQSSTGNGYTF.

V usage is TRBV2 and J usage is TRBJ1-1; TRBD1 is a possible D gene (5 bases). This CDR3 spans 14 amino acids. The V and J ends lost 0 bases and 0 bases respectively, with 5 bases between them. From germline, CDR1 is SNHLY and CDR2 FYNNEI. CDR3 coding DNA: TGTGCCAGCAGTGAAGCAGGGGTGAACACTGAAGCTTTCTTT. Translated, it gives CASSEAGVNTEAFF.

The chain joins TRBV6-1 to TRBJ2-1, with D tentatively TRBD2 (6 bases). The CDR3 is 13 residues long. The germline V gene has CDR1 MNHNS and CDR2 SASEGT. The ends were cut back, 8 bases at V and 10 bases at J, with 18 bases in the middle. CDR3 bases: TGTGCCAGCTCCCCAATTGTAGGACTAGAGCAGTTCTTC. Protein sequence: CASSPIVGLEQFF.

The V and J genes are TRBV14 and TRBJ1-5; D is undetermined. Germline CDR1 SGHDN, CDR2 FVKESK. The V and J ends lost 0 bases and 7 bases respectively, with 7 bases between them. CDR3 length: 13 amino acids. CDR3 sequence (DNA): TGTGCCAGCAGCCAAGACTCAGGACAGCCCCAGCATTTT. Its translation: CASSQDSGQPQHF.

The V call is TRBV11-2, the J call TRBJ2-7; D is perhaps TRBD1 (5 bases). This CDR3 is 14 amino acids long. Trimming removed 1 base at V and 5 bases at J, with 12 bases between. The V gene's germline CDR1 is SGHAT and CDR2 FQNNGV. This CDR3 reads CASSLGPRVDEQYF. CDR3 nucleotide sequence: TGTGCCAGCAGCTTAGGGCCCAGGGTTGACGAGCAGTACTTC.

The chain couples TRBV7-9 to TRBJ1-2; D is unclear. V shed 8 bases and J shed 6 bases, with 16 bases lying between them. This CDR3 has 13 residues. Germline values: CDR1 SEHNR, CDR2 FQNEAQ (reference sequence). CDR3 sequence: CASQRELFDGYTF. The CDR3 coding sequence is TGTGCCAGCCAGAGGGAGCTCTTCGATGGCTACACCTTC.

The V gene is TRBV6-1, the J gene TRBJ2-4; TRBD1 aligns across 8 bases. With V trimmed by 1 base and J by 3 bases, 2 bases remained unmatched. This CDR3 has 15 amino acids. Germline assignment: CDR1 MNHNS and CDR2 SASEGT. CDR3 nucleotides: TGTGCCAGCAGTGAAGGGACAGGGCTCAAAAACATTCAGTACTTC. The encoded protein is CASSEGTGLKNIQYF.

The rearrangement links TRBV6-4 to TRBJ1-4; TRBD1 matches 8 bases. V lost 6 bases to trimming and J lost 2 bases; unmatched junction nucleotides: 5. CDR1 is MRHNA and CDR2 is SNTAGT in the germline V gene. The CDR3 contains 15 residues. CDR3 region: CASSQTGGTNEKLFF. The DNA of the CDR3 is TGTGCCAGCAGCCAAACAGGGGGTACTAATGAAAAACTGTTTTTT.

The chain employs TRBV7-9 and TRBJ1-2, with D possibly matching TRBD1 (5 bases). The CDR3 consists of 13 residues. The germline V gene has CDR1 SEHNR and CDR2 FQNEAQ (reference sequence). V was trimmed by 4 bases and J by 5 bases, leaving 11 bases between them. In nucleotides, the CDR3 is TGTGCCAGCAGCTATGACAGTCAGTATGGCTACACCTTC. Amino acid sequence: CASSYDSQYGYTF.

In its sample, this clone was seen once. The rearrangement joins TRBV13 to TRBJ2-4; tentatively, D is TRBD2 (5 bases). This CDR3 has 12 amino acids. The V gene's germline CDR1 is PRHDT and CDR2 FYEKMQ (reference sequence). Trimming pared 8 bases from V and 0 bases from J, leaving 5 bases between. CDR3 loop: CASEGAKNIQYF. As DNA, the CDR3 is TGTGCCAGCGAGGGAGCCAAAAACATTCAGTACTTC.

This clone appeared once. The J gene is TRBJ2-3, the V gene TRBV6-4, with 8 bases fitting TRBD2. The CDR3 has 16 amino acids. V was pared by 0 bases and J by 2 bases, with 4 bases of the junction left unmatched. Germline assignment: CDR1 MRHNA and CDR2 SNTAGT. CDR3 sequence: CASSDSAGGPTDTQYF. The DNA for the CDR3 is TGTGCCAGCAGTGACTCCGCGGGAGGCCCCACAGATACGCAGTATTTT.

The chain combines TRBV7-9 with TRBJ1-1; D call uncertain. The CDR3 covers 12 residues. V shed 6 bases and J shed 6 bases, with 11 bases lying between them. The germline V gene encodes CDR1 SEHNR and CDR2 FQNEAQ (reference sequence). CDR3 region: CASSRLNPEAFF. The CDR3 DNA sequence: TGTGCCAGCAGTCGACTCAACCCTGAAGCTTTCTTT.

The chain carries TRBV27 and TRBJ2-6; 8 nucleotides agree with TRBD1. Trimming took 3 bases from V and 0 from J; bases not matched to a gene: 13. CDR3 length: 20 residues. From germline, CDR1 is MNHEY and CDR2 SMNVEV (reference sequence). CDR3 loop: CASSLWRPGTGSSGANVLTF. DNA for the CDR3: TGTGCCAGCAGTTTGTGGCGTCCCGGGACAGGAAGCTCTGGGGCCAACGTCCTGACTTTC.

This clone was detected only once. The gene calls are TRBV5-6 and TRBJ1-1; no clear D. Germline V lookup: CDR1 SGHDT, CDR2 YYEEEE. The CDR3 runs 14 residues. The V and J ends lost 1 base and 2 bases respectively, with 9 bases between them. CDR3: CASSLWRGNTEAFF. CDR3 in DNA: TGTGCCAGCAGCTTGTGGCGGGGAAACACTGAAGCTTTCTTT. The full variable domain, in which reference TRBV5-6 and TRBJ1-1 provide the parts outside the CDR3, is DAGVTQSPTHLIKTRGQQVTLRCSPKSGHDTVSWYQQALGQGPQFIFQYYEEEERQRGNFPDRFSGHQFPNYSSELNVNALLLGDSALYLCASSLWRGNTEAFFGQGTRLTVV.

The V gene is TRBV27, the J gene TRBJ2-1; 7 bases fit TRBD2. Germline V lookup: CDR1 MNHEY, CDR2 SMNVEV (reference sequence). Germline trimming cut 6 bases from V and 6 bases from J; bases unmatched to any gene: 8. There are 14 residues in the CDR3. Here the CDR3 reads CASSLNWGGNEQFF. Written as DNA, the CDR3 is TGTGCCAGCAGCCTGAATTGGGGGGGCAATGAGCAGTTCTTC.

This clone was observed once. The CDR3 DNA sequence: TGCAGCGTTTCACCGGGACTAACGAACACCGGGGAGCTGTTTTTT. It specifies CSVSPGLTNTGELFF. The chain uses TRBV29-1 and TRBJ2-2; 7 bases are a match to TRBD2. Germline V lookup: CDR1 SQVTM, CDR2 ANQGSEA. V shed 5 bases, J shed 0 bases, and the junction held 6 bases outside the gene matches. The CDR3 has 15 residues.